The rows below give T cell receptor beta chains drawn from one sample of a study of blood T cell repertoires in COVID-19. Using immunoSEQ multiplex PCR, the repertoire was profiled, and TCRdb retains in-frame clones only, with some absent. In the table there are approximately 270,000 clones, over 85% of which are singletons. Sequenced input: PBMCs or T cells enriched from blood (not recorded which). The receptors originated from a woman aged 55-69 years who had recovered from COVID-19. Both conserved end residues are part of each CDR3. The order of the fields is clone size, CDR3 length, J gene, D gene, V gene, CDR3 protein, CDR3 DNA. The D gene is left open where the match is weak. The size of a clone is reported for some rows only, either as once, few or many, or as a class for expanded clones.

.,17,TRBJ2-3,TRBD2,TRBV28,CASSRLTSGLYTDTQYF,TGTGCCAGCAGTCGCTTGACTAGCGGCCTTTACACAGATACGCAGTATTTT
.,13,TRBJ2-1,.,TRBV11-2,CASSLGSGNEQFF,TGTGCCAGCAGCTTAGGGTCAGGGAATGAGCAGTTCTTC
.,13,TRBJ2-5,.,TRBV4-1,CASSQGPRETQYF,TGCGCCAGCAGCCAGGGCCCACGAGAGACCCAGTACTTC
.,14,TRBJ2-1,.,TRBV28,CASSLMGLYNEQFF,TGTGCCAGCAGTTTAATGGGGCTATACAATGAGCAGTTCTTC
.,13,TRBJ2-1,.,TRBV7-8,CASTLSRRNEQFF,TGTGCCAGCACCCTAAGCCGTCGCAATGAGCAGTTCTTC
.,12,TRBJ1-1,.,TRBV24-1,CATSDPNTEAFF,TGTGCCACCAGTGACCCAAACACTGAAGCTTTCTTT
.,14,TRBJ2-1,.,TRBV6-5,CASRGFGSYNEQFF,TGTGCCAGCAGGGGCTTTGGCTCCTACAATGAGCAGTTCTTC
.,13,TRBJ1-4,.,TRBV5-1,CASSSTVLEKLFF,TGCGCCAGCAGCTCGACAGTGCTTGAAAAACTGTTTTTT
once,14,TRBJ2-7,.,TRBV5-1,CASSLIPGAYEQYF,TGCGCCAGCAGCTTGATCCCGGGGGCCTACGAGCAGTACTTC
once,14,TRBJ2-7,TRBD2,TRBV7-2,CASSLEAGIHEQYF,TGTGCCAGCAGCTTAGAAGCGGGGATCCACGAGCAGTACTTC
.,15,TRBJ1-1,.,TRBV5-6,CASSAPRGLNTEAFF,TGTGCCAGCAGCGCCCCCCGAGGCCTCAACACTGAAGCTTTCTTT
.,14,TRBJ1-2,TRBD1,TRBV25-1,CASSEFGTGGGYTF,TGTGCCAGCAGTGAATTTGGGACAGGGGGTGGCTACACCTTC
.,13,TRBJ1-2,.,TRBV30,CAWSTDLTYGYTF,TGTGCCTGGAGTACAGACCTTACCTATGGCTACACCTTC
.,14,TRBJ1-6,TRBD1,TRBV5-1,CASTDGTGGSPLHF,TGCGCCAGCACCGACGGGACAGGGGGTTCACCCCTCCACTTT
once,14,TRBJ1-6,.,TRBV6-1,CASSEEPGGSPLHF,TGTGCCAGCAGTGAAGAGCCGGGGGGGTCACCCCTCCACTTT
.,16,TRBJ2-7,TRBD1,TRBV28,CASSPVGQGARHEQYF,TGTGCCAGCAGTCCCGTGGGACAGGGGGCGCGCCACGAGCAGTACTTC
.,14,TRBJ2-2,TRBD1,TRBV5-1,CASIRDRGTGELFF,TGCGCCAGCATAAGGGACAGGGGAACCGGGGAGCTGTTTTTT
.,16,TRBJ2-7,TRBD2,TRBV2,CASKKGLAETSYEQYF,TGTGCCAGCAAAAAGGGACTAGCGGAAACAAGCTACGAGCAGTACTTC
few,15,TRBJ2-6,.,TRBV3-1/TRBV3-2,CASSRGFSGANVLTF,TGTGCCAGCAGCCGCGGTTTCTCTGGGGCCAACGTCCTGACTTTC
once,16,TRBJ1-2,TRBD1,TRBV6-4,CASSDSWDRDISGYTF,TGTGCCAGCAGTGACTCCTGGGACAGGGACATAAGTGGCTACACCTTC
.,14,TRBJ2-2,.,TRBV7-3,CASSRTQNTGELFF,TGTGCCAGCAGCAGGACTCAGAACACCGGGGAGCTGTTTTTT
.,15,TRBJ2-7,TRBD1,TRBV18,CASSPGQQSSYEQYF,TGTGCCAGCTCCCCGGGACAGCAAAGCTCCTACGAGCAGTACTTC
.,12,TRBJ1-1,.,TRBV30,CAWTGGNTEAFF,TGTGCCTGGACGGGGGGGAACACTGAAGCTTTCTTT
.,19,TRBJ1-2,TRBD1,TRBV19,CASSKIRDRGLKFGFSYTF,TGTGCCAGTAGTAAAATCCGGGACAGGGGGCTAAAGTTTGGGTTCAGCTACACCTTC
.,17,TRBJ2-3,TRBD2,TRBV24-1,CATSDPGTSGHTDTQYF,TGTGCCACCAGTGACCCCGGGACTAGCGGACACACAGATACGCAGTATTTT
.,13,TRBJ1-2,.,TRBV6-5,CASSYQLNYGYTF,TGTGCCAGCAGTTACCAACTTAACTATGGCTACACCTTC
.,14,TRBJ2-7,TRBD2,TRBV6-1,CASSEMGGSYEQYF,TGTGCCAGCAGTGAAATGGGGGGGTCCTACGAGCAGTACTTC
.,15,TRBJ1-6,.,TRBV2,CASSGQGIGNSPLHF,TGTGCCAGCAGTGGCCAGGGCATTGGTAATTCACCCCTCCACTTT
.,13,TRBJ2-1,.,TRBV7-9,CASRLALYNEQFF,TGTGCCAGCAGACTAGCCCTATACAATGAGCAGTTCTTC
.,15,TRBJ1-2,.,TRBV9,CASSVAQGLDYGYTF,TGTGCCAGCAGCGTAGCACAAGGACTGGACTATGGCTACACCTTC
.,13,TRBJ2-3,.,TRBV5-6,CASSLIGSDTQYF,TGTGCCAGCAGCTTGATCGGTTCAGATACGCAGTATTTT
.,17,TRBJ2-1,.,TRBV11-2,CASSDRQRVRSYNEQFF,TGTGCCAGCAGCGACCGACAGCGGGTTCGCTCCTACAATGAGCAGTTCTTC
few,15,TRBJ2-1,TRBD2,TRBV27,CASSLSGRAFNEQFF,TGTGCCAGCAGTTTAAGTGGGAGGGCCTTCAATGAGCAGTTCTTC
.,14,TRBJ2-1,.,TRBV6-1,CASSEVTEGDEQFF,TGTGCCAGCAGTGAAGTAACAGAGGGCGATGAGCAGTTCTTC
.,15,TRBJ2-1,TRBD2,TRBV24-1,CATSGSSGMRNEQFF,TGTGCCACCAGTGGTAGTAGCGGGATGAGAAATGAGCAGTTCTTC
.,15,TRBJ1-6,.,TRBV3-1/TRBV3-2,CASSLRGGINSPLHF,TGTGCCAGCTCCCTTCGAGGAGGGATCAATTCACCCCTCCACTTT
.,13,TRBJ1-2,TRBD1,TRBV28,CASSSGQEFGYTF,TGTGCCAGCAGCAGCGGACAGGAGTTTGGCTACACCTTC
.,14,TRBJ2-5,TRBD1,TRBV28,CASNIQGAGETQYF,TGTGCCAGCAATATACAGGGGGCCGGCGAGACCCAGTACTTC
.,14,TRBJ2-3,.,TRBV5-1,CASSIKLSTDTQYF,TGCGCCAGCAGCATCAAACTTAGCACAGATACGCAGTATTTT
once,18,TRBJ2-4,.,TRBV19,CASSITGSRGLAKNIQYF,TGTGCCAGTAGTATTACAGGGTCCCGGGGCCTAGCCAAAAACATTCAGTACTTC
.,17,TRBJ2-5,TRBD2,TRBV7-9,CASSLGLAGQVQETQYF,TGTGCCAGCAGCTTGGGACTAGCGGGGCAAGTTCAAGAGACCCAGTACTTC
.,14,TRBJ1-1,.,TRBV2,CASRMGLMNTEAFF,TGTGCCAGCAGGATGGGGCTAATGAACACTGAAGCTTTCTTT
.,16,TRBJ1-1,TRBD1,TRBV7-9,CASSRGGTGANTEAFF,TGTGCCAGCAGCCGAGGGGGGACAGGGGCGAACACTGAAGCTTTCTTT
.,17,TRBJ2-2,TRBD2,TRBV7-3,CASSLTPTSGRFGELFF,TGTGCCAGCAGCTTAACCCCGACTAGCGGGAGATTCGGGGAGCTGTTTTTT
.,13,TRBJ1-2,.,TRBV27,CASSTRRGYGYTF,TGTGCCAGCAGCACCAGAAGGGGCTATGGCTACACCTTC
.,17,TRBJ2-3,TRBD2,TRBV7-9,CASSPAEVGGRSDTQYF,TGTGCCAGCAGCCCCGCCGAGGTTGGCGGGAGGTCGGATACGCAGTATTTT
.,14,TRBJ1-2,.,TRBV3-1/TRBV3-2,CASSHTGGEKGYTF,TGTGCCAGCAGCCATACGGGGGGCGAAAAGGGCTACACCTTC
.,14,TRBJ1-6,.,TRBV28,CASLPPGNNSPLHF,TGTGCCAGCCTACCTCCGGGAAATAATTCACCCCTCCACTTT
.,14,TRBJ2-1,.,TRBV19,CASSEYSAYNEQFF,TGTGCCAGTAGTGAGTACTCTGCTTACAATGAGCAGTTCTTC
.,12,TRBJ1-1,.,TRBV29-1,CSVGHMRTEAFF,TGCAGCGTGGGCCATATGAGAACTGAAGCTTTCTTT
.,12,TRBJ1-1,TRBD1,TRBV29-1,CSVEQGATEAFF,TGCAGCGTTGAGCAGGGGGCGACTGAAGCTTTCTTT